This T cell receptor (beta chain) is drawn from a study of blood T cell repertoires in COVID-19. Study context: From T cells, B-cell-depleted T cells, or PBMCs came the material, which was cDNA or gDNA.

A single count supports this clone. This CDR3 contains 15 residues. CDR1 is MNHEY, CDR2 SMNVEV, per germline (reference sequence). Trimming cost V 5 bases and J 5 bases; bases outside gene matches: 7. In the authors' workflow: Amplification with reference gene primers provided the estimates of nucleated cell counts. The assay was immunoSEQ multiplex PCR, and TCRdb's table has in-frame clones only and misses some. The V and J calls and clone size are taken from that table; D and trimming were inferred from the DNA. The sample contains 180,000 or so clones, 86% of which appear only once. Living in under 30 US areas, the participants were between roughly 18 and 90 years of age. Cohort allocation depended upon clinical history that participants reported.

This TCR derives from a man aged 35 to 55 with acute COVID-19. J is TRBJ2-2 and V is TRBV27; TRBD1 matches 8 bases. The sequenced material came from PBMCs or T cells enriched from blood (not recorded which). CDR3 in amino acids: CASSTGQGWTGELFF. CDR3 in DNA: TGTGCCAGCAGTACTGGACAGGGCTGGACCGGGGAGCTGTTTTTT.